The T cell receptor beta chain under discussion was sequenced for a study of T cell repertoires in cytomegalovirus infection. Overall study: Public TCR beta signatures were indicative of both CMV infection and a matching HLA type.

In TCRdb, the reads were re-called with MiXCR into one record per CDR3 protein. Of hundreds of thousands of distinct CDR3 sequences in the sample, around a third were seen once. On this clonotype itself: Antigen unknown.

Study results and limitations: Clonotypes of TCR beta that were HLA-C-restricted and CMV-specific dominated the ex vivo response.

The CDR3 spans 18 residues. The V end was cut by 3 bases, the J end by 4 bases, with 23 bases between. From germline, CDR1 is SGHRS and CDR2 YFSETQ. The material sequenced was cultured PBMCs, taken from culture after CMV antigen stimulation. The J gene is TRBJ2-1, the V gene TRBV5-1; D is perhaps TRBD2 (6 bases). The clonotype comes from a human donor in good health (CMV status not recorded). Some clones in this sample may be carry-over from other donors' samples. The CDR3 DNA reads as TGCGCCAGCAGCTCGGAGGGGCCGGGTGTCAGCTCGTACAATGAGCAGTTCTTC. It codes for CASSSEGPGVSSYNEQFF.